The entry that follows covers one T cell receptor (beta chain) sequence. This entry is derived from a study of blood T cell repertoires in COVID-19. The table came from immunoSEQ multiplex PCR; TCRdb's copy has only in-frame clones and leaves some out. This repertoire shows roughly 200,000 clones, around 87% found once; its top ten account for roughly 10%. Germline CDR1 and CDR2: WSHSY and SAAADI. The CDR3 has 17 residues. The ends lost 7 bases at V and 6 bases at J; junction bases unmatched: 20. The V and J genes are TRBV10-2 and TRBJ1-1; 7 bases align to TRBD1. This receptor was identified in a woman aged 50 to 60 with COVID-19, enrolled during active disease. The material sequenced was peripheral blood. In nucleotides, the CDR3 is TGCGCCAGCATCAGACAGGGAAGGAGTCACAAGAAACCTGAAGCTTTCTTT. Its protein product is CASIRQGRSHKKPEAFF.